The 7 T cell receptor beta chains presented below share a single source sample, sequenced in a study of blood T cell repertoires in COVID-19. Produced via immunoSEQ multiplex PCR; TCRdb's table is partial and in-frame only. The table shows about 160,000 clones, with 65% to 85% occurring only once. Sample: peripheral blood. The receptors come from a woman older than 75 with active or convalescent COVID-19.

The CDR3 DNA reads TGTGCCAGCAGCTTAGTTTTGGTACAGGGCAATTCACCCCTCCACTTT. This encodes CASSLVLVQGNSPLHF. The V and J genes are TRBV7-2 and TRBJ1-6, with a possible D match to TRBD1 (6 bases). V gave up 1 base and J gave up 7 bases, with 14 bases separating them. The germline gives CDR1 SGHTA, CDR2 FQGNSA. The CDR3 consists of 16 residues.

This chain uses TRBV19 with TRBJ1-2; perhaps TRBD1 as D (5 bases). V lost 6 bases and J 5 bases, leaving 16 bases between the germline ends. The CDR3 consists of 14 residues. CDR1 is LNHDA and CDR2 is SQIVND in the germline V gene (reference sequence). CDR3 DNA sequence: TGTGCCAGTAGGAACGGGGGGACGGCTTATGGCTACACCTTC. Translation gives CASRNGGTAYGYTF.

V is TRBV27 and J is TRBJ1-2, with D perhaps TRBD1 (5 bases). Germline loops: CDR1 MNHEY, CDR2 SMNVEV (reference sequence). Trimming stripped 2 bases from V and 4 bases from J, with 11 bases between. The CDR3 covers 14 residues. CDR3 sequence: CASSLTGYLYGYTF. Here the CDR3 DNA reads TGTGCCAGCAGTTTAACAGGCTACCTCTATGGCTACACCTTC.

The rearrangement joins TRBV12-3 or TRBV12-4 to TRBJ1-6, with D hard to call. The CDR3 has 13 amino acids. V was pared by 10 bases and J by 5 bases, with 12 bases between. The CDR3 sequence is CAIATANNSPLHF. The DNA for the CDR3 is TGTGCCATCGCTACAGCTAATAATTCACCCCTCCACTTT.

The table lists this clone with a count of one. This sequence joins TRBV6-5 and TRBJ2-7, with D uncertain. Germline CDR1 MNHEY, CDR2 SVGAGI. This CDR3 region has 12 residues. V was trimmed by 5 bases and J by 4 bases, leaving 9 bases between them. The CDR3 loop reads CASSQNHYEQYF. CDR3 nucleotides: TGTGCCAGCAGTCAGAACCATTACGAGCAGTACTTC.

CDR3 bases: TGTGCCAGCAGTCCGGACAGTCCTATGAACACTGAAGCTTTCTTT. Protein product: CASSPDSPMNTEAFF. V usage is TRBV2 and J usage is TRBJ1-1; TRBD1 is a possible D gene (6 bases). The V gene's germline CDR1 is SNHLY and CDR2 FYNNEI. The CDR3 runs to 15 residues. With 5 bases removed from V and 0 bases from J, the gap between germline ends came to 13 bases.

The chain is built from TRBV9 and TRBJ1-1, with 8 bases identical to TRBD1. CDR3 length equals 15 residues. The V and J ends lost 3 bases and 1 base, in that order; junction bases with no gene match: 5. The germline V gene has CDR1 SGDLS and CDR2 YYNGEE. CDR3 residues: CASSAQGATNTEAFF. The DNA for the CDR3 is TGTGCCAGCAGCGCTCAGGGGGCCACGAACACTGAAGCTTTCTTT.